This TCR beta chain was obtained from a study of cytomegalovirus exposure and HLA in healthy donors. General study findings and limits: Cytomegalovirus status, reportedly, was diagnosed with high specificity and sensitivity by the classifier. TCR sequences were mostly rare, though some public TCRs occurred in many donors.

Some clones are missing from TCRdb's copy, which holds only in-frame ones; the method was immunoSEQ multiplex PCR. This sample carries 110,000 to 150,000 clones, 94% of them seen once, and the ten largest clones take 1.5% to 2%. CDR1 SNHLY and CDR2 FYNNEI come from the germline V gene. The CDR3 covers 17 residues. The ends lost 4 bases at V and 4 bases at J; junction bases unmatched: 8. This clone appeared once. Its antigen is not known. The receptor's source is a man aged 18 to 35 in good health and CMV-seropositive. Sequenced: PBMCs. V usage is TRBV2 and J usage is TRBJ1-4; 11 positions agree with TRBD1. CDR3 DNA: TGTGCCAGCAGTGGTGGAGGACAGGGGGCGATTAATGAAAAACTGTTTTTT. Residues: CASSGGGQGAINEKLFF.